This record looks at one T cell receptor (beta chain) sequence and its context. The antigen remains unidentified. This sample stems from a study of T cell repertoires in ileal Crohn's disease. Overall study context: All patients had surgery for stricturing (about 60%) or penetrating (around 40%) disease. Findings of the study overall: Compared with non-smokers, active smokers at surgery showed more clonal expansions. Endoscopic recurrence occurred in every patient whose clonality exceeded 26.8%.

Profiled with immunoSEQ multiplex PCR; TCRdb holds only in-frame clones, not every one. The repertoire holds approximately 27,000 clones, with around four fifths as singletons. V was trimmed by 4 bases and J by 5 bases, leaving 21 bases between them. This CDR3 has 15 amino acids. Per germline, CDR1 SQVTM and CDR2 ANQGSEA. Sequenced input: ileal tissue. The genes are TRBV29-1 and TRBJ2-7; D possibly corresponds to TRBD2 (6 bases). This clonotype was sampled from an adult with Crohn's disease. CDR3 region: CSVVTPREPTNEQYF. CDR3 DNA sequence: TGCAGCGTTGTGACTCCCCGGGAGCCAACCAACGAGCAGTACTTC.